This TCR beta chain was sequenced during a study of blood T cell repertoires in COVID-19. CDR1 and CDR2 from the germline V gene are LGHDT and YNNKEL (reference sequence). Trimming took 4 bases from V and 3 from J, leaving 10 bases between them. This CDR3 has 13 residues. In the original workflow: Using reference gene primer amplification, nucleated cell counts were estimated. The protocol was immunoSEQ multiplex PCR, while the TCRdb copy is restricted to in-frame clones and leaves out a portion. V, J and clone size were drawn from that table, and D and trimming were deduced from the DNA. The table includes over 100,000 clones, around 84% detected once.

This chain uses TRBV3-1 (or the pseudogene TRBV3-2) with TRBJ2-7, with a possible D match to TRBD2 (5 bases). The clonotype was recovered from a human donor in a cohort sampled during active COVID-19. The sequencing sample was made of peripheral blood. The CDR3: CASSPPGIYEQYF. The DNA for the CDR3 is TGTGCCAGCAGCCCGCCGGGGATCTACGAGCAGTACTTC.